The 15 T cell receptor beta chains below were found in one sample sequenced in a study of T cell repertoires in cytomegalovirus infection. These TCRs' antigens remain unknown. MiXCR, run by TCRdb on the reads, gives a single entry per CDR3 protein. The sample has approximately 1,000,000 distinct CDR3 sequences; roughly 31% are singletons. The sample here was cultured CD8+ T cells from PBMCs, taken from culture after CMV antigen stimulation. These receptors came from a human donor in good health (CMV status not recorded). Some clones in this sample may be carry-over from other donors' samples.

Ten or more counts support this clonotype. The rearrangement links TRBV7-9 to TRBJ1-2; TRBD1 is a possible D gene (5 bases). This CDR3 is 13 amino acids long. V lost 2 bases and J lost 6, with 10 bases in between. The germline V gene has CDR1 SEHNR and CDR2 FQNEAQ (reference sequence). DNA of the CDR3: TGTGCCAGCAGCTTACCAGGGCCAAATGGCTACACCTTC. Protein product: CASSLPGPNGYTF.

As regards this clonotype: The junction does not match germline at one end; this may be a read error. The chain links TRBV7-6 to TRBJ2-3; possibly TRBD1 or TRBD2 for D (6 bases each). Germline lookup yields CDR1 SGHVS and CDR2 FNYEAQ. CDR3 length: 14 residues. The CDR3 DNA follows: TGTGTCAGCAGCTTAGGGGGGTTCGGAGATACGCAGTATTTT. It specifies CVSSLGGFGDTQYF.

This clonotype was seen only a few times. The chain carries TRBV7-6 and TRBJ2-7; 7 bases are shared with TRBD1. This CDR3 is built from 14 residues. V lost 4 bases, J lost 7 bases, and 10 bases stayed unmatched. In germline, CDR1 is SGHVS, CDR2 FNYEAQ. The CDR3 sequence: CASSSRDRYIEQYF. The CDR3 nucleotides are TGTGCCAGCAGCTCAAGGGACAGATATATTGAGCAGTACTTC. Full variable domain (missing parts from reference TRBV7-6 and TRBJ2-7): GAGVSQSPRYKVTKRGQDVALRCDPISGHVSLYWYRQALGQGPEFLTYFNYEAQQDKSGLPNDRFSAERPEGSISTLTIQRTEQRDSAMYRCASSSRDRYIEQYFGPGTRLTVT.

Here the CDR3 reads CASSLTPGANQPQHF. The CDR3 region has the DNA TGTGCCAGCAGCTTAACTCCGGGTGCCAATCAGCCCCAGCATTTT. The chain links TRBV7-8 to TRBJ1-5; D remains ambiguous. The CDR3 has 15 residues. V lost 2 bases, J lost 3 bases, and 11 bases lay in between. Germline V gene sequence: CDR1 SGHVS, CDR2 FQNEAQ.

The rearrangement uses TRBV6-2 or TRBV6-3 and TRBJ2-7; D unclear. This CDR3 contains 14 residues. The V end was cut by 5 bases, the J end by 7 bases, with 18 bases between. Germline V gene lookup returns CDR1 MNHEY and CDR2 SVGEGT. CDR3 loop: CASSGPTAPKEQYV. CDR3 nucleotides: TGTGCCAGCAGTGGACCGACGGCCCCTAAAGAGCAGTACGTC.

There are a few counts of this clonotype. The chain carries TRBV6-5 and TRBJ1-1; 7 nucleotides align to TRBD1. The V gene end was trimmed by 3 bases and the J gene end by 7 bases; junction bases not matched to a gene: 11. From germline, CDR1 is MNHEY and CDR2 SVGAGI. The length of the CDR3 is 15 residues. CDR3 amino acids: CASSYHTGQKFEAFF. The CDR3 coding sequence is TGTGCCAGCAGTTATCACACGGGACAGAAATTTGAAGCTTTCTTT.

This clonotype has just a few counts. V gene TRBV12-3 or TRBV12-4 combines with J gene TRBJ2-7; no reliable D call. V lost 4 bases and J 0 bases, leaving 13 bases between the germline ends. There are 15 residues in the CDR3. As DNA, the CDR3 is TGTGCCAGCAGTTCTGCGGCGGTGAGCTCCTACGAGCAGTACTTC. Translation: CASSSAAVSSYEQYF.

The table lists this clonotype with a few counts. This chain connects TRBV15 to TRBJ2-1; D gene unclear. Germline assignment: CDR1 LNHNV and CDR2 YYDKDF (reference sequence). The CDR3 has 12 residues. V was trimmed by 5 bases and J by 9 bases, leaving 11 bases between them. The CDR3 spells CATSGRSPEQFF. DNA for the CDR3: TGTGCCACCAGCGGTCGTTCCCCTGAGCAGTTCTTC.

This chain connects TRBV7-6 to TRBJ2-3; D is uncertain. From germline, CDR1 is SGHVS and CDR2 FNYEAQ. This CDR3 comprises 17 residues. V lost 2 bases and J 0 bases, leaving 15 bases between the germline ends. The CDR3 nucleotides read TGTGCCAGCAGCTTACCACCCTCCGCCCCCAGCACAGATACGCAGTATTTT. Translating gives CASSLPPSAPSTDTQYF.

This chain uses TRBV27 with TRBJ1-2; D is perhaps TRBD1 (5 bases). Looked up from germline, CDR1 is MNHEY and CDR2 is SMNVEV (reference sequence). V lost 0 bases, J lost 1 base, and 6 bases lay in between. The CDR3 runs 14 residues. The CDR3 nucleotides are TGTGCCAGCAGTTTATCCGGACATAACTATGGCTACACCTTC. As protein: CASSLSGHNYGYTF.

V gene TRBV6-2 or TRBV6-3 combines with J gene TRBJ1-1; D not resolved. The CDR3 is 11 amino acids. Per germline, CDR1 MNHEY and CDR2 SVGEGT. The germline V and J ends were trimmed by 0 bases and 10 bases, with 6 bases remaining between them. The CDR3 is CASSYSRSAFF. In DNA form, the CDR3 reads TGTGCCAGCAGTTACTCGAGGTCAGCTTTCTTT.

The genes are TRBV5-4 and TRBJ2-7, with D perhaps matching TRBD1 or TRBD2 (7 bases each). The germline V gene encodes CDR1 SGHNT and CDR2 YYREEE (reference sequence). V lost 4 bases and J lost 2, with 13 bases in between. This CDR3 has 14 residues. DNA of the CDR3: TGTGCCAGCAGCCAGGGGGGGGCGACCTACGAGCAGTACTTC. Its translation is CASSQGGATYEQYF.

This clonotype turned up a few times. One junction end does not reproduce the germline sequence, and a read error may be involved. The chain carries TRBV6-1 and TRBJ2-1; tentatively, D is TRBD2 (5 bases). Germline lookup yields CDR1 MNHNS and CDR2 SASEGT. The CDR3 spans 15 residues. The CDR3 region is CASSQAVSSYNEQFF. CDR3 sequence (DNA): TGTGCCAGCAGTCAAGCGGTCTCCTCCTACAATGAGCAGTTCTTC.

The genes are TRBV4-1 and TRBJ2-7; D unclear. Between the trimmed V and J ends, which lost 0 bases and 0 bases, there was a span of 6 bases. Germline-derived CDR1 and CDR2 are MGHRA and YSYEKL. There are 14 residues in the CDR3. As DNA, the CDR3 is TGCGCCAGCAGCCAAGAAGAGTTCTCCTACGAGCAGTACGTC. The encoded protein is CASSQEEFSYEQYV.

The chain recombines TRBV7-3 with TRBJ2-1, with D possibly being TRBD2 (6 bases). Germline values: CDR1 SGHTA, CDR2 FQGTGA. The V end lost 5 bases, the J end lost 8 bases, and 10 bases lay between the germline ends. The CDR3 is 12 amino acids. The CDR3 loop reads CASSPAGDEQFF. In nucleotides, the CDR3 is TGTGCCAGCAGCCCAGCGGGCGATGAGCAGTTCTTC.